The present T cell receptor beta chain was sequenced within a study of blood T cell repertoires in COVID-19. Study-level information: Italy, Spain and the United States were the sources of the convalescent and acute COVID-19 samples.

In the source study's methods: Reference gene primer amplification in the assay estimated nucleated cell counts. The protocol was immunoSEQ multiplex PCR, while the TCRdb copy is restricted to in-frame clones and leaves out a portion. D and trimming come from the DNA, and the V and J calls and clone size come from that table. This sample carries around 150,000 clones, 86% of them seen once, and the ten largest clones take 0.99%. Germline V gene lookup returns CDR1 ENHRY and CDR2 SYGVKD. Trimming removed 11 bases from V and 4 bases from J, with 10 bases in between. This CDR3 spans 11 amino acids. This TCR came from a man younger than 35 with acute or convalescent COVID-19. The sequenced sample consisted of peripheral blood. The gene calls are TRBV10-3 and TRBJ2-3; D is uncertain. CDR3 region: CAASEADTQYF. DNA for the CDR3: TGTGCCGCCTCCGAGGCAGATACGCAGTATTTT.